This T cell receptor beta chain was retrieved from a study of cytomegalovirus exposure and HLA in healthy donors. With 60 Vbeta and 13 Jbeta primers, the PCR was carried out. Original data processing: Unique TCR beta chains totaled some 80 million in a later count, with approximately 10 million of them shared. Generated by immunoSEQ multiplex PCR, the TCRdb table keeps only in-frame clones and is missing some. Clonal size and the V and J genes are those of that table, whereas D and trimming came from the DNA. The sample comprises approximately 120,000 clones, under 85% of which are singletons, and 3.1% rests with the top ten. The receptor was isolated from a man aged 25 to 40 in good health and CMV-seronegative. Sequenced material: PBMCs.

CDR3: CASSLVEGLDVLTF. CDR3 nucleotides: TGTGCCAGCAGCTTAGTGGAGGGATTGGACGTCCTGACTTTC. The V gene is TRBV7-9, the J gene TRBJ2-6, with a weak D call TRBD2 (6 bases). V was shortened by 1 base and J by 11 bases, with 12 bases between the two germline ends. The CDR3 loop spans 14 amino acids. The germline gives CDR1 SEHNR, CDR2 FQNEAQ (reference sequence).